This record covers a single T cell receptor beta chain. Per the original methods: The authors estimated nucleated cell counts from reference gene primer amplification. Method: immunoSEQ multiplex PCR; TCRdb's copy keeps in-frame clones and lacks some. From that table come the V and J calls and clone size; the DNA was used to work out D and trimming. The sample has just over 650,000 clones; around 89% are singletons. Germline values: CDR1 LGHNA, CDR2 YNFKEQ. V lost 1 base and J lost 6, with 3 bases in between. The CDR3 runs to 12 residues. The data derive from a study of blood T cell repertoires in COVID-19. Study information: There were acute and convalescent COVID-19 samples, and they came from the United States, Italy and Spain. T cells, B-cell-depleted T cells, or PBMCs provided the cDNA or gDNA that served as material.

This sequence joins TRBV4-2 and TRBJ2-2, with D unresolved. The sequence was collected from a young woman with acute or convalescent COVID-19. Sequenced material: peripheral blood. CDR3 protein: CASSQGPGELFF. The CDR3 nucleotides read TGTGCCAGCAGCCAAGGGCCCGGGGAGCTGTTTTTT.